The 19 T cell receptor beta chains listed next were all sequenced from one sample in a study of blood T cell repertoires in COVID-19. Profiling relied on immunoSEQ multiplex PCR, and the TCRdb table lists in-frame clones only, not all of them. The table has around 27,000 clones, roughly 94% seen once. The specimen sequenced was peripheral blood. The receptors were gathered from a human donor with active COVID-19. The donor label of this sample is uncertain.

The chain carries TRBV7-9 and TRBJ1-5; 10 bases fit TRBD1. Germline V gives CDR1 SEHNR, CDR2 FQNEAQ (reference sequence). After removal of 4 bases from V and 5 bases from J, the junction contained 2 bases not matched to a gene. The CDR3 covers 14 residues. CDR3 bases: TGTGCCAGCAGCTCCGGACAGGGGGATCAGCCCCAGCATTTT. This encodes CASSSGQGDQPQHF. Looking up the rest from reference TRBV7-9 and TRBJ1-5 gives the full variable domain: DTGVSQNPRHKITKRGQNVTFRCDPISEHNRLYWYRQTLGQGPEFLTYFQNEAQLEKSRLLSDRFSAERPKGSFSTLEIQRTEQGDSAMYLCASSSGQGDQPQHFGDGTRLSIL.

The J gene is TRBJ1-5, the V gene TRBV2, with TRBD1 matching 11 bases. Trimming cost V 7 bases and J 4 bases; bases outside gene matches: 9. The CDR3 sequence is 16 residues long. The germline CDR1 and CDR2 sequences are SNHLY and FYNNEI. DNA of the CDR3: TGTGCCAGCACTCAGGACAGGGGGCAAGGGAATCAGCCCCAGCATTTT. Translated: CASTQDRGQGNQPQHF.

The genes are TRBV11-2 and TRBJ1-2, with D possibly being TRBD1 (6 bases). The germline V gene encodes CDR1 SGHAT and CDR2 FQNNGV. Trimming took off 5 bases at V and 2 bases at J, with 9 bases between the two ends. The CDR3 contains 13 residues. This CDR3 reads CASSVDRNYGYTF. CDR3 DNA: TGTGCCAGCAGCGTCGACAGGAACTATGGCTACACCTTC.

This clone was counted only a few times. The V gene is TRBV2, the J gene TRBJ2-7; maybe TRBD2 (5 bases). The CDR3 is 15 amino acids. In germline, CDR1 is SNHLY, CDR2 FYNNEI. V lost 0 bases and J lost 6, with 15 bases in between. In DNA form, the CDR3 reads TGTGCCAGCAGTGAAGCGGACGGGATCTACGCCGAGCAGTACTTC. Its protein product is CASSEADGIYAEQYF.

In DNA, the CDR3 is TGTGCCAGCAGCACACGGGACAGTCCATTGGGGACCCAGTACTTC. Translated: CASSTRDSPLGTQYF. The chain joins TRBV11-3 to TRBJ2-5, with 7 positions matching TRBD1. Germline loops: CDR1 SGHNT, CDR2 YENEEA. The junction had 13 bases not matched to a gene; V was cut back by 5 bases and J by 7 bases. The CDR3 loop spans 15 amino acids.

This chain uses TRBV19 with TRBJ2-1; perhaps TRBD2 as D (5 bases). With 6 bases removed from V and 6 bases from J, the gap between germline ends came to 18 bases. Germline V gene lookup returns CDR1 LNHDA and CDR2 SQIVND (reference sequence). The CDR3 covers 15 residues. CDR3: CASSPARPSGNEQFF. The CDR3 DNA is TGTGCCAGTAGCCCCGCTAGACCCAGCGGCAATGAGCAGTTCTTC.

The rearrangement uses TRBV28 and TRBJ1-1; unclear D gene. The CDR3 loop spans 12 amino acids. V lost 4 bases and J 6 bases, leaving 9 bases between the germline ends. Germline values: CDR1 MDHEN, CDR2 SYDVKM. CDR3 DNA sequence: TGTGCCAGCAGTTCCCCCCGAGCTGAAGCTTTCTTT. Protein: CASSSPRAEAFF.

The V gene is TRBV7-9, the J gene TRBJ2-1, with D hard to call. This CDR3 comprises 16 residues. V lost 0 bases and J lost 4, with 13 bases in between. Germline CDR1 reads SEHNR; CDR2 reads FQNEAQ (reference sequence). This chain's CDR3 is CASSLARGYRYNEQFF. The CDR3, as DNA: TGTGCCAGCAGCTTAGCGAGAGGTTATAGATACAATGAGCAGTTCTTC. Supplemented by reference TRBV7-9 and TRBJ2-1, the full variable domain reads DTGVSQNPRHKITKRGQNVTFRCDPISEHNRLYWYRQTLGQGPEFLTYFQNEAQLEKSRLLSDRFSAERPKGSFSTLEIQRTEQGDSAMYLCASSLARGYRYNEQFFGPGTRLTVL.

As DNA, the CDR3 is TGTGCCACCAGCAGAGAGGGACTAGATGAGCAGTTCTTC. It codes for CATSREGLDEQFF. The rearrangement links TRBV15 to TRBJ2-1; 8 positions agree with TRBD2. Looked up from germline, CDR1 is LNHNV and CDR2 is YYDKDF (reference sequence). The CDR3 runs 13 residues. The trim removed 0 bases at V and 8 bases at J, leaving 0 bases unmatched.

This clone has a handful of counts. The chain couples TRBV5-4 to TRBJ1-6; maybe TRBD1 (5 bases). The V gene's germline CDR1 is SGHNT and CDR2 YYREEE (reference sequence). Trimming took 4 bases from V and 14 from J, leaving 25 bases between them. This CDR3 spans 16 amino acids. The DNA for the CDR3 is TGTGCCAGCAGCCAAGGGCGGGGCGAAGCCCGCAGGACCCTCCACTTT. Translating gives CASSQGRGEARRTLHF.

The chain combines TRBV27 with TRBJ2-3; D ambiguous. V was pared by 5 bases and J by 2 bases, with 17 bases between. CDR1 is MNHEY and CDR2 is SMNVEV in the germline V gene (reference sequence). CDR3 length: 16 amino acids. This chain's CDR3 is CASSLMTQINTDTQYF. Here the CDR3 DNA reads TGTGCCAGCAGTCTGATGACACAGATCAACACAGATACGCAGTATTTT.

The rearrangement links TRBV3-1 (or the pseudogene TRBV3-2) to TRBJ1-4; TRBD1 agrees at 8 bases. V lost 4 bases to trimming and J lost 6 bases; unmatched junction nucleotides: 7. Germline V gene lookup returns CDR1 LGHDT and CDR2 YNNKEL (reference sequence). This CDR3 has 15 amino acids. The CDR3 sequence: CASSPGQGIYEKLFF. The DNA for the CDR3 is TGTGCCAGCAGCCCCGGACAGGGAATTTATGAAAAACTGTTTTTT.

CDR3 DNA: TGCGCCAGCAGTCCCGGGGGGGATCAGCCCCAGCATTTT. Amino acid sequence: CASSPGGDQPQHF. The chain combines TRBV5-1 with TRBJ1-5; tentative D call: TRBD1 (5 bases). V shed 5 bases and J shed 5 bases, with 11 bases lying between them. This CDR3 spans 13 amino acids. Germline-derived CDR1 and CDR2 are SGHRS and YFSETQ.

This rearrangement joins TRBV7-2 to TRBJ2-7, with TRBD1 matching over 7 bases. Germline CDR1 reads SGHTA; CDR2 reads FQGNSA. The V gene end was trimmed by 5 bases and the J gene end by 5 bases; junction bases not matched to a gene: 9. The CDR3 runs to 14 residues. Written as DNA, the CDR3 is TGTGCCAGCAGCACCGAACAGGGGTTCCACGAGCAGTACTTC. Translated: CASSTEQGFHEQYF. The variable domain in full, completed from reference TRBV7-2 and TRBJ2-7, reads GAGVSQSPSNKVTEKGKDVELRCDPISGHTALYWYRQSLGQGLEFLIYFQGNSAPDKSGLPSDRFSAERTGGSVSTLTIQRTQQEDSAVYLCASSTEQGFHEQYFGPGTRLTVT.

The chain links TRBV7-6 to TRBJ2-3; 8 bases map to TRBD2. Trimming cost V 0 bases and J 1 base; bases outside gene matches: 3. The germline gives CDR1 SGHVS, CDR2 FNYEAQ. This CDR3 is 16 amino acids long. The CDR3, as DNA: TGTGCCAGCAGCTTAGCCCGGGGGGGAGGCACAGATACGCAGTATTTT. This codes for CASSLARGGGTDTQYF. The full variable domain, rest sourced from reference TRBV7-6 and TRBJ2-3, is GAGVSQSPRYKVTKRGQDVALRCDPISGHVSLYWYRQALGQGPEFLTYFNYEAQQDKSGLPNDRFSAERPEGSISTLTIQRTEQRDSAMYRCASSLARGGGTDTQYFGPGTRLTVL.

The chain uses TRBV2 and TRBJ1-2, with 12 bases identical to TRBD1. CDR3 length equals 16 residues. CDR1 is SNHLY, CDR2 FYNNEI, per germline. V was pared by 5 bases and J by 4 bases, with 8 bases of the junction left unmatched. Here the CDR3 DNA reads TGTGCCAGCAGTTTGGGACAGGGGGCGCAAGGCTATGGCTACACCTTC. Translated, it gives CASSLGQGAQGYGYTF.

This clone was picked up one time. V gene TRBV3-1 (or the pseudogene TRBV3-2) combines with J gene TRBJ2-5; tentative D call: TRBD2 (5 bases). The CDR3 contains 15 residues. Germline V CDR1 and CDR2: LGHDT, YNNKEL (reference sequence). V gave up 1 base and J gave up 6 bases, with 15 bases separating them. CDR3 in amino acids: CASSQATPSQKTQYF. The CDR3 DNA is TGTGCCAGCAGCCAAGCTACCCCTAGCCAGAAGACCCAGTACTTC.

The chain has TRBV6-5 and TRBJ2-7, with 8 positions matching TRBD1. The CDR3 length is 14 residues. Germline CDR1 is MNHEY and CDR2 is SVGAGI. Unmatched junction bases numbered 3, after V lost 5 bases and J lost 0 bases. The CDR3 loop reads CASSRTGTSYEQYF. The CDR3 region has the DNA TGTGCCAGCAGTCGGACAGGGACCTCCTACGAGCAGTACTTC.

The chain uses TRBV6-5 and TRBJ1-4, with unresolved D. CDR1 is MNHEY and CDR2 is SVGAGI in the germline V gene. V was cut by 6 bases and J by 1 base, with 9 bases left in between. This CDR3 has 14 residues. The CDR3 loop is CASRREGTNEKLFF. In DNA form, the CDR3 reads TGTGCCAGCAGACGGGAGGGAACTAATGAAAAACTGTTTTTT.